The 27 T cell receptor beta chains below were found in one sample sequenced in a study of blood T cell repertoires in COVID-19. Repertoires were generated with immunoSEQ multiplex PCR, while TCRdb's copy carries only in-frame clones and drops some. Among 75,000 or so clones listed, around nine tenths were seen once. The sample comprised peripheral blood. The receptors derive from a woman older than 75 with active or convalescent COVID-19.

In this sample, this clone turned up once. This sequence joins TRBV6-4 and TRBJ2-7; 7 bases fit TRBD2. V dropped 2 bases and J dropped 3; count of bases not matched to a gene: 19. The CDR3 spans 19 residues. Germline V gene sequence: CDR1 MRHNA, CDR2 SNTAGT. The CDR3 sequence: CASSDKRGSGSEMYYEQYF. The CDR3 region has the DNA TGTGCCAGCAGTGACAAACGCGGTAGCGGGTCGGAAATGTACTACGAGCAGTACTTC.

This rearrangement joins TRBV7-3 to TRBJ2-1; D possibly corresponds to TRBD2 (5 bases). The CDR3 is 12 amino acids. Trimming left V 1 base short and J 9 bases short, with 7 bases between. CDR1 and CDR2 (germline): SGHTA, FQGTGA. DNA of the CDR3: TGTGCCAGCAGCTTAAATCGGGGTGAGCAGTTCTTC. This encodes CASSLNRGEQFF.

The chain couples TRBV5-1 to TRBJ1-4; TRBD1 matches 7 bases. J gave up 1 base and V 4 bases, and 10 bases lay outside the gene matches. Germline V CDR1 and CDR2: SGHRS, YFSETQ. This CDR3 contains 17 residues. The CDR3 nucleotides read TGCGCCAGCAGCCTGGGGGCCCAGGGGGGAACTAATGAAAAACTGTTTTTT. Translated, it gives CASSLGAQGGTNEKLFF.

The chain joins TRBV6-6 to TRBJ2-1; 10 bases line up with TRBD1. After removal of 5 bases from V and 8 bases from J, the junction contained 9 bases not matched to a gene. The CDR3 loop spans 15 amino acids. The germline CDR1 and CDR2 sequences are MNHNY and SVGAGI (reference sequence). Here the CDR3 reads CASSEPGQGEYEQFF. CDR3 in DNA: TGTGCCAGCAGTGAGCCCGGACAGGGGGAGTATGAGCAGTTCTTC.

This clone was picked up a small number of times. CDR3 DNA: TGTGCCAGCAGTTTTCCCGCGGGTGAGCAGTTCTTC. This sequence encodes CASSFPAGEQFF. The rearrangement joins TRBV12-3 or TRBV12-4 to TRBJ2-1; possibly TRBD2 for D (5 bases). Trimming shortened V by 3 bases and J by 9 bases, and 9 bases separated the two germline ends. The CDR3 is 12 residues long.

The CDR3 region is CASSQEAGDNQPQHF. CDR3 nucleotides: TGTGCCAGCAGCCAAGAAGCAGGGGATAATCAGCCCCAGCATTTT. The V call is TRBV4-2, the J call TRBJ1-5; the D gene is possibly TRBD1 (6 bases). The CDR3 consists of 15 residues. Germline CDR1 LGHNA, CDR2 YNFKEQ. V lost 0 bases and J lost 4, with 10 bases in between.

The V call is TRBV11-3, the J call TRBJ2-3, with D perhaps matching TRBD2 (6 bases). The length of the CDR3 is 17 residues. Trimming pared 5 bases from V and 7 bases from J, leaving 25 bases between. Per the germline V gene, CDR1 is SGHNT and CDR2 is YENEEA. The CDR3 DNA reads as TGTGCCAGCAGCCATGGGGACGGGCGGGGTGGCGGAAATACGCAGTATTTT. This encodes CASSHGDGRGGGNTQYF.

The genes are TRBV2 and TRBJ1-5; possibly TRBD1 for D (5 bases). The CDR3 has 16 amino acids. V gave up 4 bases and J gave up 1 base, with 14 bases separating them. Germline CDR1 SNHLY, CDR2 FYNNEI. CDR3 coding DNA: TGTGCCAGCAGTGTGGGCAGGGCGATGAGCAATCAGCCCCAGCATTTT. Translated: CASSVGRAMSNQPQHF.

The CDR3 sequence: CASSQDGGPRETQYF. CDR3 DNA: TGCGCCAGCAGCCAAGACGGGGGACCAAGAGAGACCCAGTACTTC. This chain connects TRBV4-3 to TRBJ2-5; the D gene is possibly TRBD2 (6 bases). The CDR3 has 15 amino acids. CDR1 and CDR2 (germline): LGHNA, YSLEER. The germline V and J ends were trimmed by 0 bases and 4 bases, with 12 bases remaining between them.

This chain connects TRBV6-2 or TRBV6-3 to TRBJ1-1, with TRBD1 identical over 8 bases. In germline, CDR1 is MNHEY, CDR2 SVGEGT. With V trimmed by 0 bases and J by 11 bases, 17 bases remained unmatched. CDR3 length: 17 amino acids. The CDR3 loop reads CASSYSMLRGRGLRAFF. In DNA form, the CDR3 reads TGTGCCAGCAGTTACTCGATGCTCAGGGGCAGGGGGCTTCGTGCTTTCTTT.

A single count supports this clone. In DNA form, the CDR3 reads TGTGCCAGCAGCCACCGAGCGGGGGTGAGGGAGACCCAGTACTTC. Protein: CASSHRAGVRETQYF. The chain joins TRBV3-1 (or the pseudogene TRBV3-2) to TRBJ2-5; 8 bases align to TRBD2. Germline V gives CDR1 LGHDT, CDR2 YNNKEL (reference sequence). The CDR3 totals 15 residues. Unmatched junction bases numbered 8, after V lost 3 bases and J lost 5 bases.

This chain uses TRBV29-1 with TRBJ2-5; TRBD2 aligns across 7 bases. CDR3 length equals 11 residues. Germline CDR1 reads SQVTM; CDR2 reads ANQGSEA. Trimming at V came to 7 bases and at J to 5 bases, leaving 4 bases not matched to a gene. The CDR3 DNA follows: TGCAGCGCTGGACTAGTTGAGACCCAGTACTTC. It translates to CSAGLVETQYF.

The chain carries TRBV6-1 and TRBJ1-2; the match to TRBD1 covers 8 bases. The CDR3 consists of 13 residues. CDR1 and CDR2 (germline): MNHNS, SASEGT. V was clipped by 6 bases and J by 7 bases; unmatched bases: 7. The CDR3, as DNA: TGTGCCAGCAGACCCGGACAGGGCGGTGGCTACACCTTC. It codes for CASRPGQGGGYTF.

The gene calls are TRBV15 and TRBJ1-1, with a tentative D call TRBD1 (5 bases). Trimming pared 7 bases from V and 6 bases from J, leaving 21 bases between. The V gene's germline CDR1 is LNHNV and CDR2 YYDKDF (reference sequence). CDR3 length: 15 residues. The CDR3 loop is CATKSRHLKGAEAFF. The CDR3, as DNA: TGTGCCACCAAGAGCCGGCACCTTAAAGGGGCTGAAGCTTTCTTT.

The chain links TRBV19 to TRBJ2-1; 11 positions match TRBD2. The germline V gene encodes CDR1 LNHDA and CDR2 SQIVND (reference sequence). V lost 6 bases to trimming and J lost 4 bases; unmatched junction nucleotides: 5. The CDR3 covers 15 residues. CDR3 sequence: CASSRLAGPYNEQFF. In DNA, the CDR3 is TGTGCCAGTAGCCGACTAGCGGGACCGTACAATGAGCAGTTCTTC.

This clone came up once. The chain is built from TRBV9 and TRBJ1-4, with D possibly being TRBD1 (6 bases). Trimming shortened V by 2 bases and J by 2 bases, and 10 bases separated the two germline ends. This CDR3 contains 15 residues. The germline V gene has CDR1 SGDLS and CDR2 YYNGEE. The CDR3 sequence: CASSVQQGTNEKLFF. CDR3 in DNA: TGTGCCAGCAGCGTTCAACAGGGCACTAATGAAAAACTGTTTTTT.

The chain has TRBV21-1 and TRBJ2-1; no DNA check was done on the table's D call, TRBD2. TRBV21-1 is reported as a pseudogene. The CDR3 runs to 19 residues. The CDR3 loop is CASSKASVAGEVIHNEQFF. CDR3 sequence (DNA): TGTGCCAGCAGCAAAGCGTCTGTAGCGGGAGAGGTCATCCACAATGAGCAGTTCTTC.

The chain recombines TRBV7-3 with TRBJ1-1, with 7 positions matching TRBD1. Trimming at V came to 1 base and at J to 0 bases, leaving 17 bases not matched to a gene. Germline V gene data show CDR1 as SGHTA and CDR2 as FQGTGA. CDR3 size: 20 residues. The CDR3 is CASSLRASGGRGTMNTEAFF. The CDR3 region has the DNA TGTGCCAGCAGCTTAAGGGCCAGCGGGGGCAGGGGGACGATGAACACTGAAGCTTTCTTT.

The chain has TRBV5-1 and TRBJ2-7; perhaps TRBD1 as D (6 bases). V lost 4 bases and J lost 3, with 14 bases in between. CDR3 length equals 14 residues. The germline V gene has CDR1 SGHRS and CDR2 YFSETQ. The CDR3 reads CASSGGQLFYEQYF. In DNA, the CDR3 is TGCGCCAGCAGCGGGGGACAACTGTTCTACGAGCAGTACTTC.

CDR3 in amino acids: CASSVDLRTDTQYF. As DNA, the CDR3 is TGTGCCAGCAGCGTTGACTTGCGCACAGATACGCAGTATTTT. The V and J genes are TRBV9 and TRBJ2-3; D ambiguous. V was pared by 2 bases and J by 1 base, with 8 bases between. The CDR3 runs to 14 residues. CDR1 and CDR2 from the germline V gene are SGDLS and YYNGEE.

The chain combines TRBV11-3 with TRBJ2-1; maybe TRBD2 (5 bases). Germline V lookup: CDR1 SGHNT, CDR2 YENEEA. Between the trimmed V and J ends, which lost 0 bases and 0 bases, there was a span of 12 bases. CDR3 length: 17 amino acids. In nucleotides, the CDR3 is TGTGCCAGCAGCTTAGAATGGGATACTAGCTCCTACAATGAGCAGTTCTTC. Protein product: CASSLEWDTSSYNEQFF.

The chain carries TRBV16 and TRBJ1-6; 9 positions match TRBD1. With 4 bases clipped from V and 9 bases from J, the junction kept 13 bases outside the gene matches. Germline-derived CDR1 and CDR2 are KGHSY and FQNENV. The CDR3 runs 17 residues. For the CDR3, the DNA is TGTGCCAGCAGCCTCCCCGGCGGGGGACAGGGCTTTTCACCCCTCCACTTT. Translation gives CASSLPGGGQGFSPLHF.

The chain combines TRBV10-3 with TRBJ2-7; 7 bases match TRBD1. Germline V gene sequence: CDR1 ENHRY, CDR2 SYGVKD. The CDR3 runs 13 residues. Trimming took 8 bases from V and 3 from J; bases not matched to a gene: 7. CDR3 sequence: CAIGRGQNYEQYF. The DNA of the CDR3 is TGTGCCATCGGTAGGGGGCAGAACTACGAGCAGTACTTC.

This chain connects TRBV2 to TRBJ1-2, with TRBD1 matching 7 bases. The trim removed 6 bases at V and 6 bases at J, leaving 7 bases unmatched. The CDR3 loop spans 13 amino acids. Looked up from germline, CDR1 is SNHLY and CDR2 is FYNNEI. The CDR3 nucleotides are TGTGCCAGCAGAGTCGACAGGGATGATGGCTACACCTTC. Residues: CASRVDRDDGYTF.

The V and J genes are TRBV7-2 and TRBJ2-1, with D perhaps TRBD2 (6 bases). The CDR3 is 15 amino acids. Trimming pared 2 bases from V and 0 bases from J, leaving 8 bases between. Germline V lookup: CDR1 SGHTA, CDR2 FQGNSA. The CDR3 coding sequence is TGTGCCAGCAGCTTAATGGGGGGCTCCTACAATGAGCAGTTCTTC. It codes for CASSLMGGSYNEQFF.

CDR3 amino acids: CATSTSRGATYEQYF. In DNA, the CDR3 is TGTGCCACCAGCACCAGCAGGGGTGCGACCTACGAGCAGTACTTC. The chain couples TRBV15 to TRBJ2-7; the D gene is possibly TRBD1 (6 bases). Germline-derived CDR1 and CDR2 are LNHNV and YYDKDF (reference sequence). Between the trimmed V and J ends, which lost 4 bases and 2 bases, there was a span of 15 bases. The CDR3 is 15 amino acids.

This chain links TRBV10-1 with TRBJ2-7; possibly TRBD1 for D (6 bases). Trimming cost V 7 bases and J 0 bases, with 37 bases left between them. This CDR3 comprises 22 residues. Germline lookup yields CDR1 WNHNN and CDR2 SYGVQD (reference sequence). The CDR3 DNA sequence: TGCGCCAGCACCAGGGGCCCCAGGTCGCTGGCGGGCGATGATCTAAGCTCCTACGAGCAGTACTTC. Translation: CASTRGPRSLAGDDLSSYEQYF.